The sample holds a few counts of the clone carrying this TCR beta chain. The antigen is undetermined. This sample is drawn from a study of response to subunit inactivated influenza vaccine. The study, taken as a whole, reports: T cells newly recruited by each seasonal influenza vaccination are few, the authors suggested.

One entry per CDR3 protein results from TCRdb running MiXCR on the RT-PCR reads. Altogether hundreds of thousands of distinct CDR3 sequences are present, less than 20% being singletons, with the ten largest covering 11%. V lost 6 bases and J 0 bases, leaving 12 bases between the germline ends. From germline, CDR1 is MDHEN and CDR2 SYDVKM. This CDR3 spans 15 amino acids. V usage is TRBV28 and J usage is TRBJ2-1, with D possibly matching TRBD1 (7 bases). This TCR derives from a man aged 50 to 59 who received an inactivated influenza vaccine. The material sequenced was PBMCs from blood, taken roughly 5 days after vaccination. CDR3 sequence: CASSRGDNSYNEQFF. DNA for the CDR3: TGTGCCAGCAGCAGGGGGGACAACTCCTACAATGAGCAGTTCTTC.